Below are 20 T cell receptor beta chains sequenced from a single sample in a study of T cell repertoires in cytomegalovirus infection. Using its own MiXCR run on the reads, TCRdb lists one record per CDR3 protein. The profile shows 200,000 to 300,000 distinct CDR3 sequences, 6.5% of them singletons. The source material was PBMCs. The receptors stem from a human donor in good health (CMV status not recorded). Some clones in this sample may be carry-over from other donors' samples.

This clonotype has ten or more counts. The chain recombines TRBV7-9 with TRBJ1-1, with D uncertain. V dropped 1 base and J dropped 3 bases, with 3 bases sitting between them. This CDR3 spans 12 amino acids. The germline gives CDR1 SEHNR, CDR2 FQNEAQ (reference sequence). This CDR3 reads CASSLEYTEAFF. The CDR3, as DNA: TGTGCCAGCAGCTTAGAATACACTGAAGCTTTCTTT.

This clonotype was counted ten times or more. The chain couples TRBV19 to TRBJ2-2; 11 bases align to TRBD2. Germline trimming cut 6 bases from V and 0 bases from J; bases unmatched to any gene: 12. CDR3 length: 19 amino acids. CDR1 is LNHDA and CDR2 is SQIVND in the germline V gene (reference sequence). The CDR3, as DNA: TGTGCCAGTAGGCCTTTAGCGGGGGGGCCCGGGGCGAACACCGGGGAGCTGTTTTTT. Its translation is CASRPLAGGPGANTGELFF.

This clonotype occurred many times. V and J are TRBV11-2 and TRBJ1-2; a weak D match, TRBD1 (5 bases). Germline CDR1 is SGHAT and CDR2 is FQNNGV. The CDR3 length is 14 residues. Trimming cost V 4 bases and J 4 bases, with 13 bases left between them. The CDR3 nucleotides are TGTGCCAGCAGCTCCATCCGGGGGACCTATGGCTACACCTTC. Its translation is CASSSIRGTYGYTF.

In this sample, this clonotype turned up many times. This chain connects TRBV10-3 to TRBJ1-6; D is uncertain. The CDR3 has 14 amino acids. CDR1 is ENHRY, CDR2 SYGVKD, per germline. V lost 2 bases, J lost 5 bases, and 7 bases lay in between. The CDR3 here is CAISEAVDNSPLHF. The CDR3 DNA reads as TGTGCCATCAGTGAGGCAGTGGATAATTCACCCCTCCACTTT.

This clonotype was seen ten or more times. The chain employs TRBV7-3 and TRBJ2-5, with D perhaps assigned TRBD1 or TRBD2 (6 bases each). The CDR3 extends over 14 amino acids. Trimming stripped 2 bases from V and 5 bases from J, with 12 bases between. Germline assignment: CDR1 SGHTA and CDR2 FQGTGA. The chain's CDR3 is CASSLPGAGETQYF. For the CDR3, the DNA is TGTGCCAGCAGCTTACCGGGGGCCGGTGAGACCCAGTACTTC. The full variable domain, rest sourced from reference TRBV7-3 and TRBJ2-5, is GAGVSQTPSNKVTEKGKYVELRCDPISGHTALYWYRQSLGQGPEFLIYFQGTGAADDSGLPNDRFFAVRPEGSVSTLKIQRTERGDSAVYLCASSLPGAGETQYFGPGTRLLVL.

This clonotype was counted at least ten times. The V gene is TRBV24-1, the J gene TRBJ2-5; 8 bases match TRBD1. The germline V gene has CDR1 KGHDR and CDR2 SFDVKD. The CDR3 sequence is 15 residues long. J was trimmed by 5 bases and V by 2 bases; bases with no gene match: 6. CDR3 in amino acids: CATSDSDRDDETQYF. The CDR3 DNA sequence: TGTGCCACCAGTGATTCGGACAGGGACGATGAGACCCAGTACTTC.

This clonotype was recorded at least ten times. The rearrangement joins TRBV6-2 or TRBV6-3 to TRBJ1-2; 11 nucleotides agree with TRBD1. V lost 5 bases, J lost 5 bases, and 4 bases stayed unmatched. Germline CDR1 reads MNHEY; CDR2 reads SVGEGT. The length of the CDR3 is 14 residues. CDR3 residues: CASSRTGGWYGYTF. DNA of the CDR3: TGTGCCAGCAGTCGGACAGGGGGCTGGTATGGCTACACCTTC.

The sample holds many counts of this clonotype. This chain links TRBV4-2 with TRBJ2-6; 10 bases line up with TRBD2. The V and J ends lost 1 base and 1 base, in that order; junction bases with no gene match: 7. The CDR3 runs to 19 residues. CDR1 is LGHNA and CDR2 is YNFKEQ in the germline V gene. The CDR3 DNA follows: TGTGCCAGCAGCCAAGCGCCTAGCGGGGGTTTTTCTGGGGCCAACGTCCTGACTTTC. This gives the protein CASSQAPSGGFSGANVLTF.

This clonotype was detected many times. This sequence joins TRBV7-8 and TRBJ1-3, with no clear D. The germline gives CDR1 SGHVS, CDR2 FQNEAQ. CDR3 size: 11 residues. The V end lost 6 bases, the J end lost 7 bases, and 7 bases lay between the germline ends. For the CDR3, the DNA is TGTGCCAGCAGAGAGGTCAACACCATATATTTT. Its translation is CASREVNTIYF.

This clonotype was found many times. The CDR3, as DNA: TGTGCCAGCAACCCAACTAGGTACAATGAGCAGTTCTTC. This translates into CASNPTRYNEQFF. This rearrangement joins TRBV7-2 to TRBJ2-1; possibly TRBD2 for D (5 bases). The germline V gene encodes CDR1 SGHTA and CDR2 FQGNSA. The CDR3 sequence is 13 residues long. Trimming stripped 7 bases from V and 4 bases from J, with 11 bases between.

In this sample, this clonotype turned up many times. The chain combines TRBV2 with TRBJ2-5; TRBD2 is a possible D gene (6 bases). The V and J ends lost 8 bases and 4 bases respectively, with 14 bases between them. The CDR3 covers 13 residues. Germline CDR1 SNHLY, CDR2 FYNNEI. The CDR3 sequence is CASQTSPGETQYF. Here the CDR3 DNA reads TGTGCCAGCCAGACTAGTCCGGGAGAGACCCAGTACTTC.

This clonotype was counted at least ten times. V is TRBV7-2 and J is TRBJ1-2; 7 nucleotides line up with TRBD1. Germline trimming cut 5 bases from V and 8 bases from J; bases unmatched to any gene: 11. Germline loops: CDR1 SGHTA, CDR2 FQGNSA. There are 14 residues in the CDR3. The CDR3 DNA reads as TGTGCCAGCAGCCGGATTACAGGGGATCGGGGCTACACCTTC. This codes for CASSRITGDRGYTF.

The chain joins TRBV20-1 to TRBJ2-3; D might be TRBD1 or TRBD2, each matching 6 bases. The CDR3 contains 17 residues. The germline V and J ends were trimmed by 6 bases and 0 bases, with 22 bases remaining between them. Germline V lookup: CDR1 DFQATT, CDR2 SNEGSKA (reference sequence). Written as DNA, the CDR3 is TGCAGTGCCCCCCTCTCGGGGGCGACCCGTAGCACAGATACGCAGTATTTT. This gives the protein CSAPLSGATRSTDTQYF.

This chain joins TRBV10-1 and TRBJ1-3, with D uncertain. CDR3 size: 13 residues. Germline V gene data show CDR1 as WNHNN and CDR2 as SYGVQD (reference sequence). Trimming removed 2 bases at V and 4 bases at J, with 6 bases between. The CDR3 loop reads CASSEERGNTIYF. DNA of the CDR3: TGCGCCAGCAGTGAGGAGAGGGGAAACACCATATATTTT.

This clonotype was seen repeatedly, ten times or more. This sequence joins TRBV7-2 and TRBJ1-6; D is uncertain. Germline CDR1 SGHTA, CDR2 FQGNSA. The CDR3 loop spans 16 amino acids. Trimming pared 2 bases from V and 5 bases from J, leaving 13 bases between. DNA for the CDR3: TGTGCCAGCAGCTTACTAGTCGGGCACAATAATTCACCCCTCCACTTT. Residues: CASSLLVGHNNSPLHF.

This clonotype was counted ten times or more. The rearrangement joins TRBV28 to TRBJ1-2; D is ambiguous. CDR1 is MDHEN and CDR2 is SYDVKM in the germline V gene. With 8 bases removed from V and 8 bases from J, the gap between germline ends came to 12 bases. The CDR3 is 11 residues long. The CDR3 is CASWGVGGYTF. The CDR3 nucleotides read TGTGCCAGCTGGGGAGTGGGGGGCTACACCTTC.

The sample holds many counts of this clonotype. The CDR3 sequence is CASTPGTLYGYTF. CDR3 nucleotide sequence: TGTGCCAGTACCCCCGGGACGCTCTATGGCTACACCTTC. The rearrangement joins TRBV19 to TRBJ1-2; weak D call: TRBD1 (5 bases). This CDR3 spans 13 amino acids. With 7 bases removed from V and 4 bases from J, the gap between germline ends came to 13 bases. Germline V gene sequence: CDR1 LNHDA, CDR2 SQIVND (reference sequence). The variable domain in full, with the rest retrieved from reference TRBV19 and TRBJ1-2, is DGGITQSPKYLFRKEGQNVTLSCEQNLNHDAMYWYRQDPGQGLRLIYYSQIVNDFQKGDIAEGYSVSREKKESFPLTVTSAQKNPTAFYLCASTPGTLYGYTFGSGTRLTVV.

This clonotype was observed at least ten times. The CDR3 bases are TGTGCCAGCAGCCCTCGGGACACGAACACTGAAGCTTTCTTT. Translated, it gives CASSPRDTNTEAFF. The rearrangement uses TRBV7-9 and TRBJ1-1; tentatively, D is TRBD1 (6 bases). The CDR3 runs to 14 residues. Between the trimmed V and J ends, which lost 5 bases and 1 base, there was a span of 11 bases. Per germline, CDR1 SEHNR and CDR2 FQNEAQ (reference sequence).

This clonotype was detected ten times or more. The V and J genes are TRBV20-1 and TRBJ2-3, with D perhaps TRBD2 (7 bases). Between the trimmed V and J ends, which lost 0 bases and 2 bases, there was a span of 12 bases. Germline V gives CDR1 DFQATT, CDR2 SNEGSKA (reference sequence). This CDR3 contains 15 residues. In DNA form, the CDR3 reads TGCAGTGCTAGAGATTGGGGGGGCACCACAGATACGCAGTATTTT. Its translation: CSARDWGGTTDTQYF.

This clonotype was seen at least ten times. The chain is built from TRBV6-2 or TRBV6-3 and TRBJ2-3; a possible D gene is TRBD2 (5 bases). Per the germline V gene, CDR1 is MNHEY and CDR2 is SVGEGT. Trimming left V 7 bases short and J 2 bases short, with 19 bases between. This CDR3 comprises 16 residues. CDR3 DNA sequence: TGTGCCAGCACTCGACGGGCGCTAGCAGTCACAGATACGCAGTATTTT. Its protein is CASTRRALAVTDTQYF.